Shown below are 2 T cell receptor beta chains from a single sample sequenced in a study of glioma-infiltrating T cells after dendritic cell vaccination. Assay: immunoSEQ multiplex PCR; the TCRdb copy retains only in-frame clones and omits some. Among under 70,000 clones listed, 75% to 90% were seen once. The sequences come from blood, collected before dendritic cell vaccination. These receptors were collected from a human donor with glioblastoma.

The gene calls are TRBV29-1 and TRBJ1-5; D might be TRBD1 (6 bases). The V end was cut by 6 bases, the J end by 4 bases, with 16 bases between. The CDR3 is 14 amino acids. The germline V gene encodes CDR1 SQVTM and CDR2 ANQGSEA. DNA of the CDR3: TGCAGCGTACAGGTGGGGGGGCTTAATCAGCCCCAGCATTTT. This codes for CSVQVGGLNQPQHF.

The chain uses TRBV2 and TRBJ2-7, with a weak D call TRBD1 (6 bases). V was shortened by 6 bases and J by 2 bases, with 14 bases between the two germline ends. The CDR3 spans 14 residues. Germline CDR1 and CDR2: SNHLY and FYNNEI. CDR3 sequence (DNA): TGTGCCAGCAGATCCCAGGGGATTACCTACGAGCAGTACTTC. Protein: CASRSQGITYEQYF.